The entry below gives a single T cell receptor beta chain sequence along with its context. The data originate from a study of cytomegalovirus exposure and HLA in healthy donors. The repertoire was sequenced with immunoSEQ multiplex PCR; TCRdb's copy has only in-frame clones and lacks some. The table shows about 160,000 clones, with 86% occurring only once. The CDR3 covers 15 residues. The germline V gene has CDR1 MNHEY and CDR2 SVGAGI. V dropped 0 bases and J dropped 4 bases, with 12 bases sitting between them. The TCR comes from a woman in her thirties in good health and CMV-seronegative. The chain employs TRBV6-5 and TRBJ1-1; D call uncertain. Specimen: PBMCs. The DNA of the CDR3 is TGTGCCAGCAGTTACTCGACTGGTTTGGGCACTGAAGCTTTCTTT. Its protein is CASSYSTGLGTEAFF.